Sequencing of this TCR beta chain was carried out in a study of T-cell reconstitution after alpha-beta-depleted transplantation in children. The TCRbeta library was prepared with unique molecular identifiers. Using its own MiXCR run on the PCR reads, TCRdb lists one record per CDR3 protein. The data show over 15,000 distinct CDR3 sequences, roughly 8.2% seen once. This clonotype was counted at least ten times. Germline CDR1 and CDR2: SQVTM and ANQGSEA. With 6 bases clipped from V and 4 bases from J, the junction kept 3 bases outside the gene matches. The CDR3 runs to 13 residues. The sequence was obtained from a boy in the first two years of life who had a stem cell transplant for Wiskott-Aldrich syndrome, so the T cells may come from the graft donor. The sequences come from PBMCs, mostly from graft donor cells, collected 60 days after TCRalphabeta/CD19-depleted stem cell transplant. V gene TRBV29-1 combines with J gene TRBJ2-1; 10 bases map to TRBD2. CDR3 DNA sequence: TGCAGCGTGCCGGGACTAGCGTACAATGAGCAGTTCTTC. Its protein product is CSVPGLAYNEQFF.